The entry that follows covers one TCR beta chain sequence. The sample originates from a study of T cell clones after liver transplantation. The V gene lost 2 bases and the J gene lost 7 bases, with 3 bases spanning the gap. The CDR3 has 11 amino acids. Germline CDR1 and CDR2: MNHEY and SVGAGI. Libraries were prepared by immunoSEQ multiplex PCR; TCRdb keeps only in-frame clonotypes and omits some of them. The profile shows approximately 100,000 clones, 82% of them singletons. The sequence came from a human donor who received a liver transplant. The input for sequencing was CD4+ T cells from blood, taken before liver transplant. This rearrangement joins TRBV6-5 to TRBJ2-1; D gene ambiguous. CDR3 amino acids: CASSYLNEQFF. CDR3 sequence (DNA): TGTGCCAGCAGTTACCTGAATGAGCAGTTCTTC.